The 22 T cell receptor beta chains reported below all come from one sample, sequenced in a study of Graves' ophthalmopathy and Graves' hyperthyroidism. As the template, RNA transcripts were used to amplify TCR beta CDR3 regions. An opening RT-PCR round employed HTBI primers and preceded a second-round multiplex PCR. TCRdb re-analysed the multiplex PCR reads in MiXCR, keeping a single row per CDR3 protein. The sample carries almost 750,000 distinct CDR3 sequences, approximately 40% recorded once. Sequences were obtained from peripheral blood. The receptors derive from an adult man with Graves' ophthalmopathy.

The chain has TRBV2 and TRBJ2-7; the D is unclear. Trimming took off 5 bases at V and 1 base at J, with 6 bases between the two ends. Germline CDR1 reads SNHLY; CDR2 reads FYNNEI. CDR3 length: 12 residues. DNA for the CDR3: TGTGCCAGCAGTTATCCTTCCTACGAGCAGTACTTC. It is translated as CASSYPSYEQYF.

In its sample, this clonotype was seen many times. This chain connects TRBV29-1 to TRBJ1-2; 7 bases are shared with TRBD1. This CDR3 contains 14 residues. With V trimmed by 7 bases and J by 2 bases, 10 bases remained unmatched. CDR1 SQVTM and CDR2 ANQGSEA come from the germline V gene. Here the CDR3 reads CSASTGTANYGYTF. The CDR3 nucleotides are TGCAGCGCATCAACCGGGACAGCAAACTATGGCTACACCTTC.

CDR3 residues: CASSLSARGLNRETQYF. In DNA, the CDR3 is TGTGCCAGCAGCTTATCTGCCAGGGGGCTAAATCGAGAGACCCAGTACTTC. The chain couples TRBV11-2 to TRBJ2-5, with 8 positions matching TRBD1. In germline, CDR1 is SGHAT, CDR2 FQNNGV. The CDR3 is 17 amino acids. Trimming at V came to 2 bases and at J to 4 bases, leaving 12 bases not matched to a gene.

This clonotype was counted ten times or more. CDR3 sequence reads: CASSSIYEQYF. The CDR3 DNA reads as TGTGCCAGCAGTTCGATCTACGAGCAGTACTTC. This chain connects TRBV2 to TRBJ2-7; no reliable D call. Germline V CDR1 and CDR2: SNHLY, FYNNEI. V lost 5 bases and J lost 3, with 5 bases in between. The CDR3 runs 11 residues.

This clonotype was recorded a few times. This chain connects TRBV12-3 or TRBV12-4 to TRBJ2-7, with D possibly matching TRBD1 (6 bases). With 6 bases removed from V and 1 base from J, the gap between germline ends came to 19 bases. This CDR3 has 16 residues. CDR3 sequence (DNA): TGTGCCAGCAGAGAAACCGGGACACTCCAATCCTACGAGCAGTACTTC. Translating gives CASRETGTLQSYEQYF.

This clonotype showed up many times. The V call is TRBV7-3, the J call TRBJ1-2; D might be TRBD1 (5 bases). This CDR3 has 15 amino acids. Germline-derived CDR1 and CDR2 are SGHTA and FQGTGA. V lost 6 bases and J 6 bases, leaving 20 bases between the germline ends. CDR3: CASSPTRGASDGYTF. CDR3 in DNA: TGTGCCAGCAGTCCCACAAGGGGAGCTTCAGATGGCTACACCTTC.

This clonotype has a count of ten or more. This chain connects TRBV24-1 to TRBJ2-5; D may be TRBD1 (6 bases). Germline V CDR1 and CDR2: KGHDR, SFDVKD. The V gene lost 0 bases and the J gene lost 1 base, with 11 bases spanning the gap. CDR3 length: 16 residues. The CDR3 spells CATSDLGTSTQETQYF. As DNA, the CDR3 is TGTGCCACCAGTGATTTGGGGACAAGTACCCAAGAGACCCAGTACTTC.

This clonotype was counted at least ten times. V is TRBV7-9 and J is TRBJ2-7, with 7 bases matching TRBD1. J lost 6 bases, V lost 1 base, and 6 bases had no gene match. Looked up from germline, CDR1 is SEHNR and CDR2 is FQNEAQ (reference sequence). CDR3 length: 14 amino acids. CDR3 DNA: TGTGCCAGCAGCTTAGGGAGACAGGGTTCCGAGCAGTACTTC. Its protein product is CASSLGRQGSEQYF.

This clonotype was observed at least ten times. V usage is TRBV10-2 and J usage is TRBJ1-6; maybe TRBD1 (6 bases). The CDR3 length is 15 residues. The germline V gene has CDR1 WSHSY and CDR2 SAAADI. V lost 0 bases and J 8 bases, leaving 11 bases between the germline ends. The CDR3 DNA reads as TGCGCCAGCAGTGAGTCTGCCCAGGGGTATTCACCCCTCCACTTT. It specifies CASSESAQGYSPLHF.

As to this clonotype: It may be a read error: a sequence one base away is much more abundant. The gene calls are TRBV7-2 and TRBJ2-6, with D perhaps matching TRBD1 or TRBD2 (5 bases each). Germline V CDR1 and CDR2: SGHTA, FQGNSA. This CDR3 region has 15 residues. The CDR3 here is CASSQPGFGASVLTF. The CDR3 DNA follows: TGTGCCAGCAGTCAACCAGGGTTCGGGGCCAGCGTCCTGACTTTC.

A single count supports this clonotype. The J gene is TRBJ1-2, the V gene TRBV25-1; 7 bases fit TRBD1. J lost 4 bases, V lost 5 bases, and 7 bases had no gene match. Germline CDR1 and CDR2: MGHDK and SYGVNS. The CDR3 spans 14 residues. In nucleotides, the CDR3 is TGTGCCAGCAGTTCGTTGACAGGGACCTATGGCTACACCTTC. Amino acid sequence: CASSSLTGTYGYTF.

Note on this clonotype: With a much larger clone just one base away, this may be a read error. The rearrangement links TRBV7-9 to TRBJ2-6; D is unresolved. This CDR3 is 18 amino acids long. Trimming pared 5 bases from V and 0 bases from J, leaving 17 bases between. CDR1 is SEHNR, CDR2 FQNEAQ, per germline (reference sequence). CDR3 sequence: CASSIDWSDPSGANVLTF. CDR3 nucleotide sequence: TGTGCCAGCAGCATCGATTGGTCAGACCCCTCTGGGGCCAACGTCCTGACTTTC.

In this sample, this clonotype turned up a few times. The chain recombines TRBV29-1 with TRBJ1-1; 7 bases match TRBD1. V lost 5 bases and J lost 4; bases outside the gene matches: 10. The CDR3 has 14 residues. The germline V gene has CDR1 SQVTM and CDR2 ANQGSEA. The DNA of the CDR3 is TGCAGCGTTTCACCCTCAGGGGGTGGCACTGAAGCTTTCTTT. As protein: CSVSPSGGGTEAFF.

This clonotype was counted at least ten times. The chain combines TRBV19 with TRBJ1-6; 9 nucleotides agree with TRBD1. The CDR3 is 13 residues long. The germline V gene encodes CDR1 LNHDA and CDR2 SQIVND (reference sequence). Trimming cost V 10 bases and J 9 bases; bases outside gene matches: 7. CDR3 in DNA: TGTGCCACACGTCCGGGACAGGGTTCACCCCTCCACTTT. Residues: CATRPGQGSPLHF.

This clonotype was observed a handful of times. This chain connects TRBV4-1 to TRBJ2-7; 7 positions agree with TRBD1. This CDR3 is 14 amino acids long. Trimming at V came to 3 bases and at J to 7 bases, leaving 9 bases not matched to a gene. CDR1 MGHRA and CDR2 YSYEKL come from the germline V gene. The CDR3 nucleotides read TGCGCCAGCAGCCACGCCGGGACAGATGGGGAGCAGTACTTC. Translation gives CASSHAGTDGEQYF.

The chain is built from TRBV29-1 and TRBJ1-1; D call uncertain. V lost 7 bases and J 6 bases, leaving 12 bases between the germline ends. This CDR3 is built from 11 residues. The germline CDR1 and CDR2 sequences are SQVTM and ANQGSEA. CDR3 in amino acids: CSALERPEAFF. In DNA form, the CDR3 reads TGCAGCGCCCTAGAAAGGCCTGAAGCTTTCTTT.

This clonotype was recorded a few times. The chain recombines TRBV5-4 with TRBJ1-6; D unclear. The CDR3 has 14 residues. Germline values: CDR1 SGHNT, CDR2 YYREEE (reference sequence). V lost 0 bases, J lost 7 bases, and 8 bases lay in between. CDR3 amino acids: CASSLDIVNSPLHF. CDR3 nucleotide sequence: TGTGCCAGCAGCTTGGACATTGTAAATTCACCCCTCCACTTT.

In DNA form, the CDR3 reads TGTGCCAGCAGCCAAACCGGGACAGGGGTCAATCAGCCCCAGCATTTT. Translated, it gives CASSQTGTGVNQPQHF. The chain joins TRBV7-9 to TRBJ1-5, with 10 bases matching TRBD1. CDR1 is SEHNR and CDR2 is FQNEAQ in the germline V gene (reference sequence). Losses at the gene ends were 5 bases for V and 3 bases for J; bases not matched to a gene: 7. CDR3 length: 16 amino acids.

J is TRBJ2-2 and V is TRBV25-1, with no clear D. The germline V gene has CDR1 MGHDK and CDR2 SYGVNS. Trimming stripped 5 bases from V and 4 bases from J, with 14 bases between. The CDR3 is 15 residues long. DNA of the CDR3: TGTGCCAGCAGTTTTATAGCTTCGAGCACCGGGGAGCTGTTTTTT. It yields the protein CASSFIASSTGELFF.

The J gene is TRBJ2-5, the V gene TRBV7-3, with D unclear. V was clipped by 5 bases and J by 0 bases, with 7 bases between them. The CDR3 has 13 residues. From germline, CDR1 is SGHTA and CDR2 FQGTGA. This chain's CDR3 is CASSPFNQETQYF. In DNA, the CDR3 is TGTGCCAGCAGCCCCTTTAACCAAGAGACCCAGTACTTC.

The chain couples TRBV5-4 to TRBJ2-7; D possibly corresponds to TRBD1 (6 bases). The germline V gene has CDR1 SGHNT and CDR2 YYREEE (reference sequence). This CDR3 is built from 15 residues. Between the trimmed V and J ends, which lost 0 bases and 2 bases, there was a span of 12 bases. CDR3 amino acids: CASSLGRDIAYEQYF. CDR3 nucleotides: TGTGCCAGCAGCTTGGGCCGGGACATAGCCTACGAGCAGTACTTC.

There are many counts of this clonotype. The chain recombines TRBV24-1 with TRBJ1-2, with 8 bases that match TRBD1. The CDR3 runs to 13 residues. J gave up 7 bases and V 3 bases, and 3 bases lay outside the gene matches. Looked up from germline, CDR1 is KGHDR and CDR2 is SFDVKD. The CDR3 coding sequence is TGTGCCACCAGTGATCGACAGGGGAGTGGCTACACCTTC. Its translation is CATSDRQGSGYTF.